This T cell receptor beta chain appears in the sequencing data of a study of monozygotic twins with inflammatory bowel disease. Regarding the study as a whole: IBD patients showed reduced TCRbeta diversity (inverse Simpson) versus healthy co-twins.

Per donor, approximately 2.3 ml of blood was collected and frozen. This CDR3 is 15 amino acids long. Germline CDR1 reads SNHLY; CDR2 reads FYNNEI. Worth noting for this clonotype: Antigen: not known.

Amplification used two nested PCRs: around 17 cycles, then 8 to 10 cycles, on TCRalpha/TCRbeta cDNA. TCRdb re-called the 5' RACE reads and shows each CDR3 protein once, DNA omitted. This repertoire includes some 400,000 distinct CDR3 sequences. The source material was blood. The clonotype comes from a human donor with ulcerative colitis or Crohn's disease, or a healthy co-twin of an affected twin (not recorded which). The rearrangement links TRBV2 to TRBJ1-1; as DNA is missing, the TRBD1 call by TCRdb cannot be tested. The CDR3 reads CASSEGGIVDTEAFF.